These 16 T cell receptor beta chains came from one sample sequenced in a study of graft-versus-host responses after intestinal transplantation. The antigens these receptors bind are not known. Only in-frame clones appear in the TCRdb table, and some are missing; sequencing was by immunoSEQ multiplex PCR. The sample shows tens of thousands of clones, about 88% of them seen only once. The sample in question was unstimulated CD4+ T cells sorted from spleen or lymph node cells, obtained before transplant. These receptors were collected from a human donor who was the organ donor for an intestinal transplant.

The gene calls are TRBV6-5 and TRBJ1-2; a possible D gene is TRBD1 (6 bases). The length of the CDR3 is 14 residues. Trimming cost V 6 bases and J 2 bases, with 13 bases left between them. Germline assignment: CDR1 MNHEY and CDR2 SVGAGI. CDR3 loop: CASRGRGANYGYTF. CDR3 in DNA: TGTGCCAGCAGGGGCAGGGGAGCCAACTATGGCTACACCTTC.

The chain recombines TRBV7-9 with TRBJ2-7; D unresolved. Trimming pared 5 bases from V and 1 base from J, leaving 9 bases between. Germline V gene lookup returns CDR1 SEHNR and CDR2 FQNEAQ (reference sequence). The CDR3 has 13 amino acids. Here the CDR3 DNA reads TGTGCCAGCAGCCAGGTGGCGTCCTACGAGCAGTACTTC. It encodes CASSQVASYEQYF.

This clone was detected only once. The rearrangement uses TRBV7-6 and TRBJ1-5, with TRBD1 matching over 8 bases. The ends lost 1 base at V and 7 bases at J; junction bases unmatched: 15. The CDR3 length is 18 residues. Germline values: CDR1 SGHVS, CDR2 FNYEAQ. CDR3 sequence reads: CASSLGWGTGSLRQPQHF. The DNA of the CDR3 is TGTGCCAGCAGCTTAGGGTGGGGGACAGGCTCCCTGCGGCAGCCCCAGCATTTT.

This clone came up a few times. In DNA form, the CDR3 reads TGTGCCAGTAGGGGGCTAGCCAAAAACATTCAGTACTTC. Amino acids: CASRGLAKNIQYF. The gene calls are TRBV19 and TRBJ2-4, with a possible D match to TRBD1 (5 bases). Germline values: CDR1 LNHDA, CDR2 SQIVND (reference sequence). The V and J ends lost 6 bases and 0 bases respectively, with 6 bases between them. The CDR3 is 13 residues long.

This clone appeared a few times. V usage is TRBV30 and J usage is TRBJ1-1; possibly TRBD1 for D (6 bases). CDR3 length: 13 residues. Deletions cut 4 bases from V and 1 base from J, with 10 bases between. Germline lookup yields CDR1 GTSNPN and CDR2 SVGIG (reference sequence). The CDR3: CAWTPTGNTEAFF. CDR3 DNA sequence: TGTGCCTGGACCCCGACAGGGAACACTGAAGCTTTCTTT.

The CDR3 nucleotides read TGTGCCAGCACCACCACCCGGTTGGGAGGCGCCTGTACCTTC. Its translation is CASTTTRLGGACTF. The J gene is TRBJ1-2, the V gene TRBV28; D is unresolved. The CDR3 has 14 amino acids. Trimming removed 7 bases from V and 14 bases from J, with 26 bases in between. In germline, CDR1 is MDHEN, CDR2 SYDVKM.

The V call is TRBV5-1, the J call TRBJ1-2, with D perhaps matching TRBD1 (6 bases). CDR3 length: 14 residues. Trimming shortened V by 2 bases and J by 8 bases, and 16 bases separated the two germline ends. The germline V gene has CDR1 SGHRS and CDR2 YFSETQ. CDR3 sequence reads: CASSFGGLIGGYTF. The CDR3 region has the DNA TGCGCCAGCAGCTTTGGGGGCCTCATCGGGGGCTACACCTTC.

This chain uses TRBV12-5 with TRBJ1-3; no reliable D call. V lost 2 bases and J lost 1, with 9 bases in between. The germline V gene has CDR1 LGHNT and CDR2 FRNRAP. The CDR3 spans 15 residues. The CDR3: CASGLSGGSGNTIYF. CDR3 nucleotide sequence: TGTGCTAGTGGTTTGAGTGGAGGGTCTGGAAACACCATATATTTT.

In DNA form, the CDR3 reads TGTGCCTGGACCGACAGGAGTTATGTCAAAAACATTCAGTACTTC. As protein: CAWTDRSYVKNIQYF. V usage is TRBV30 and J usage is TRBJ2-4; tentatively, D is TRBD1 (6 bases). V lost 4 bases to trimming and J lost 3 bases, with 16 bases between them. Per germline, CDR1 GTSNPN and CDR2 SVGIG (reference sequence). This CDR3 has 15 amino acids.

This chain links TRBV29-1 with TRBJ1-5, with unresolved D. There are 15 residues in the CDR3. CDR1 and CDR2 from the germline V gene are SQVTM and ANQGSEA. The V end was cut by 5 bases, the J end by 2 bases, with 16 bases between. The CDR3 reads CSVLGWEEGNQPQHF. The CDR3, as DNA: TGCAGCGTTCTTGGGTGGGAGGAGGGCAATCAGCCCCAGCATTTT.

The chain uses TRBV11-2 and TRBJ2-7, with TRBD2 as a possible D gene (6 bases). The CDR3 has 16 amino acids. Per the germline V gene, CDR1 is SGHAT and CDR2 is FQNNGV. V gave up 2 bases and J gave up 3 bases, with 17 bases separating them. CDR3 nucleotides: TGTGCCAGCAGCTTATGGTTGGATCGGGGGAACTACGAGCAGTACTTC. This sequence encodes CASSLWLDRGNYEQYF.

The gene calls are TRBV28 and TRBJ1-1; 8 bases are shared with TRBD1. After removal of 8 bases from V and 8 bases from J, the junction contained 16 bases not matched to a gene. The CDR3 length is 15 residues. Germline CDR1 is MDHEN and CDR2 is SYDVKM. DNA of the CDR3: TGTGCCAGCTCCCCCTACAGGGGGGTTGGGGTAGAAGCTTTCTTT. Its translation is CASSPYRGVGVEAFF.

The V call is TRBV19, the J call TRBJ2-7; 8 nucleotides align to TRBD2. The CDR3 is made up of 16 amino acids. V was clipped by 0 bases and J by 3 bases; unmatched bases: 7. Germline CDR1 is LNHDA and CDR2 is SQIVND (reference sequence). CDR3 nucleotide sequence: TGTGCCAGTAGTATAGATCACCAGCGGGAGATCTACGAGCAGTACTTC. Translated, it gives CASSIDHQREIYEQYF.

The V call is TRBV11-3, the J call TRBJ2-1; 8 positions match TRBD2. With 1 base clipped from V and 12 bases from J, the junction kept 5 bases outside the gene matches. There are 13 residues in the CDR3. The germline V gene encodes CDR1 SGHNT and CDR2 YENEEA. CDR3 nucleotide sequence: TGTGCCAGCAGCTTAGGACCGCTAGCGGGGCAGTTCTTC. Amino acids: CASSLGPLAGQFF.

The V and J genes are TRBV18 and TRBJ2-1; 8 bases match TRBD2. Germline trimming cut 6 bases from V and 7 bases from J; bases unmatched to any gene: 11. CDR1 is KGHSH, CDR2 LQKENI, per germline. This CDR3 contains 15 residues. The CDR3 nucleotides read TGTGCCAGCTCCCCTCGGGGCGGGGGGATGAATGAGCAGTTCTTC. Its protein is CASSPRGGGMNEQFF.

This chain connects TRBV7-9 to TRBJ2-7; 9 bases fit TRBD2. The CDR3 sequence is 19 residues long. Germline assignment: CDR1 SEHNR and CDR2 FQNEAQ (reference sequence). The V and J ends lost 5 bases and 0 bases, in that order; junction bases with no gene match: 17. CDR3 sequence (DNA): TGTGCCAGCAGCGTACTAAAGCGGGGGGCCACACTCGGCTCCTACGAGCAGTACTTC. Protein: CASSVLKRGATLGSYEQYF.